Each of the 7 T cell receptor beta chains below was sequenced from the same sample in a study of identical twins. TCRdb called the 5' RACE reads again in MiXCR, with one record for every CDR3 protein. The repertoire holds roughly 250,000 distinct CDR3 sequences, approximately 7.8% seen once, with over 5% in the top ten. This same sample was also taken into another study, of yellow fever vaccine responses in identical twins.

The sequenced material came from CD8+ T cells sorted from blood. These receptor sequences come from a young woman in good health.

This clonotype was picked up many times. This chain uses TRBV12-3 or TRBV12-4 with TRBJ1-2; D is unresolved. The CDR3 contains 15 residues. The V end lost 5 bases, the J end lost 7 bases, and 20 bases lay between the germline ends. In DNA form, the CDR3 reads TGTGCCAGCAGTCAGAAAACCGGACGGATTATTGGCTACACCTTC. Residues: CASSQKTGRIIGYTF.

In its sample, this clonotype was seen many times. The chain has TRBV2 and TRBJ1-1; D remains unclear. This CDR3 has 13 amino acids. Germline CDR1 and CDR2: SNHLY and FYNNEI. V lost 4 bases and J lost 0, with 6 bases in between. Here the CDR3 DNA reads TGTGCCAGCAGTGCGGGGTTGAACACTGAAGCTTTCTTT. It codes for CASSAGLNTEAFF.

This clonotype came up many times. V and J are TRBV12-3 or TRBV12-4 and TRBJ2-7; D assignment may be TRBD1 or TRBD2 (5 bases each). This CDR3 has 11 residues. V lost 6 bases to trimming and J lost 2 bases, with 5 bases between them. The chain's CDR3 is CASRGAYEQYF. CDR3 nucleotides: TGTGCCAGCAGGGGGGCCTACGAGCAGTACTTC.

This clonotype was recorded many times. V usage is TRBV24-1 and J usage is TRBJ1-2; D may be TRBD1 (6 bases). Trimming shortened V by 1 base and J by 5 bases, and 13 bases separated the two germline ends. The length of the CDR3 is 15 residues. Germline loops: CDR1 KGHDR, CDR2 SFDVKD. The CDR3 region is CATSDFSGGRYGYTF. The CDR3 nucleotides read TGTGCCACCAGTGATTTCTCCGGGGGCCGTTATGGCTACACCTTC.

The chain is built from TRBV18 and TRBJ1-2; 8 bases match TRBD1. Looked up from germline, CDR1 is KGHSH and CDR2 is LQKENI. The CDR3 is made up of 15 amino acids. Trimming at V came to 2 bases and at J to 4 bases, leaving 6 bases not matched to a gene. The CDR3 sequence: CASSPTGGPTYGYTF. The DNA of the CDR3 is TGTGCCAGCTCACCAACAGGGGGACCAACCTATGGCTACACCTTC.

This clonotype was seen only a few times. V is TRBV6-4 and J is TRBJ2-1, with D possibly TRBD2 on 5 matching bases. The ends were cut back, 3 bases at V and 10 bases at J, with 16 bases in the middle. Germline CDR1 and CDR2: MRHNA and SNTAGT. The CDR3 spans 14 residues. CDR3 protein: CASSEDSATKEQFF. CDR3 DNA: TGTGCCAGCAGTGAAGATAGTGCGACTAAGGAGCAGTTCTTC.

The gene calls are TRBV28 and TRBJ2-5; tentative D call: TRBD1 (6 bases). Germline V gene data show CDR1 as MDHEN and CDR2 as SYDVKM. V lost 5 bases to trimming and J lost 1 base, with 14 bases between them. The CDR3 has 15 residues. For the CDR3, the DNA is TGTGCCAGCAGTCCTAAGACAGGTATCCAAGAGACCCAGTACTTC. Translating it yields CASSPKTGIQETQYF.